This passage covers 7 T cell receptor beta chains from one sample sequenced in a study of T cell responses to AZD1222 COVID-19 vaccine. Sequenced by immunoSEQ multiplex PCR; TCRdb stores in-frame clones only, minus some. The sample yields tens of thousands of clones, over 85% seen once. The specimen comprised peripheral blood, sampled on day 0 of AZD1222 vaccination. These receptors were taken from an adult in good health.

The rearrangement links TRBV10-1 to TRBJ1-1; D is perhaps TRBD1 (5 bases). V gave up 4 bases and J gave up 0 bases, with 6 bases separating them. Germline-derived CDR1 and CDR2 are WNHNN and SYGVQD (reference sequence). The CDR3 totals 13 residues. Here the CDR3 reads CASSGQLNTEAFF. The CDR3 DNA reads TGCGCCAGCAGTGGACAGCTGAACACTGAAGCTTTCTTT.

V gene TRBV2 combines with J gene TRBJ1-3; a possible D gene is TRBD1 (5 bases). The germline V gene encodes CDR1 SNHLY and CDR2 FYNNEI. Trimming took 6 bases from V and 1 from J, leaving 13 bases between them. The CDR3 extends over 15 amino acids. The CDR3 protein is CASRPGTASGNTIYF. CDR3 nucleotide sequence: TGTGCCAGCAGACCCGGGACGGCTTCTGGAAACACCATATATTTT.

This clone appeared a single time. The chain links TRBV3-1 (or the pseudogene TRBV3-2) to TRBJ1-6, with D unclear. Germline V lookup: CDR1 LGHDT, CDR2 YNNKEL (reference sequence). Trimming removed 0 bases at V and 14 bases at J, with 8 bases between. This CDR3 comprises 12 residues. DNA of the CDR3: TGTGCCAGCAGCCAAGAACGGGAGGCCCTCCACTTT. Translated: CASSQEREALHF.

V gene TRBV11-2 combines with J gene TRBJ2-5, with D possibly being TRBD2 (6 bases). CDR1 and CDR2 (germline): SGHAT, FQNNGV. Trimming cost V 2 bases and J 5 bases, with 15 bases left between them. The CDR3 has 15 residues. CDR3 bases: TGTGCCAGCAGCTTACCAGCCCGGGGGAGGGAGACCCAGTACTTC. It codes for CASSLPARGRETQYF.

CDR3 coding DNA: TGTGCCAGCAGCTTATTCACGGTAACCAATGGCTACACCTTC. Translated, it gives CASSLFTVTNGYTF. The chain recombines TRBV5-8 with TRBJ1-2; no firm D call. With 2 bases removed from V and 6 bases from J, the gap between germline ends came to 14 bases. From germline, CDR1 is SGHTS and CDR2 YDEGEE. The CDR3 loop spans 14 amino acids.

CDR3 protein: CATSKETGSGYGYTF. For the CDR3, the DNA is TGTGCCACCAGCAAAGAGACAGGGTCCGGCTATGGCTACACCTTC. This sequence joins TRBV15 and TRBJ1-2, with 7 bases fitting TRBD1. From germline, CDR1 is LNHNV and CDR2 YYDKDF (reference sequence). The CDR3 covers 15 residues. V was clipped by 4 bases and J by 4 bases; unmatched bases: 9.

The rearrangement links TRBV25-1 to TRBJ1-4; D is ambiguous. Trimming pared 10 bases from V and 4 bases from J, leaving 10 bases between. This CDR3 region has 12 residues. The germline V gene has CDR1 MGHDK and CDR2 SYGVNS. The CDR3 sequence is CATGSVNEKLFF. The CDR3 bases are TGTGCCACTGGGTCAGTTAATGAAAAACTGTTTTTT. The full variable domain, in which reference TRBV25-1 and TRBJ1-4 provide the parts outside the CDR3, is EADIYQTPRYLVIGTGKKITLECSQTMGHDKMYWYQQDPGMELHLIHYSYGVNSTEKGDLSSESTVSRIRTEHFPLTLESARPSHTSQYLCATGSVNEKLFFGSGTQLSVL.